This TCR beta chain was recorded in a study of T cells after yellow fever vaccination. Study in general: Fractions low in cell number were prepared with SMART-Seq v4 Ultra Low Input.

A universal primer site and UMIs were added as TCR cDNA was made by 5'RACE template switching. TCRdb reprocessed the 5' RACE reads via MiXCR and lists one record per CDR3 protein. The sample yields about 220,000 distinct CDR3 sequences, approximately 3.2% seen once. General study points: The study re-detected most primary-vaccination clones after the booster (approximately 97% CD4, around 90% CD8). It was a weaker secondary response, yet one that peaked faster, at day 5 versus 15.

In its sample, this clonotype was seen many times. Its specificity is unknown. Trimming pared 1 base from V and 5 bases from J, leaving 9 bases between. In germline, CDR1 is LNHNV, CDR2 YYDKDF (reference sequence). The CDR3 sequence is 14 residues long. This specimen consisted of CD4+ T cells sorted from PBMCs, obtained 10 days after the yellow fever booster vaccination. This clonotype originated in a man aged 18 to 30 who received the YFV17D yellow fever vaccine. The gene calls are TRBV15 and TRBJ1-5; no clear D gene. Written as DNA, the CDR3 is TGTGCCACCAGCAGAGTCGTTGGGGATCAGCCCCAGCATTTT. This encodes CATSRVVGDQPQHF.